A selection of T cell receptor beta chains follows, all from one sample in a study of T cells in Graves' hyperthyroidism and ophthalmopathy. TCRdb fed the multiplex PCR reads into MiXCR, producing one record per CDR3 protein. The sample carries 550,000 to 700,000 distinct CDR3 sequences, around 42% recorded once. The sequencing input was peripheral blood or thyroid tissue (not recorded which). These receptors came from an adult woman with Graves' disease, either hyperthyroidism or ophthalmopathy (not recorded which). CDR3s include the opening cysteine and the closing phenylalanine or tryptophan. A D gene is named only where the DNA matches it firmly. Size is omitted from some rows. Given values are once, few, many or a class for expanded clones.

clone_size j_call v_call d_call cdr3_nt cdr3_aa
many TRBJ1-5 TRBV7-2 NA TGTGCCAGCAGCCTAGAGTTACCCAATCAGCCCCAGCATTTT CASSLELPNQPQHF
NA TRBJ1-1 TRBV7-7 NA TGTGCTAGCACCCGAGGGGACACTGAAGCTTTCTTT CASTRGDTEAFF
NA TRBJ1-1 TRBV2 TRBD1 TGTGCCAGCAAAGACAGGGGGTGGAACACTGAAGCTTTCTTT CASKDRGWNTEAFF
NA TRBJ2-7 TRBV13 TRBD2 TGTGCCAGCAGTTCGGGAGGTGCCGGGGAGCAGTACTTC CASSSGGAGEQYF
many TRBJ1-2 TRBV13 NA TGTGCCAGCAGCTCCGCCCCTAGCGACTATGGCTACACCTTC CASSSAPSDYGYTF
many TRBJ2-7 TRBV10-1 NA TGCGCCAGCAGTGAGTCGACGCCAGCCTACGAGCAGTACTTC CASSESTPAYEQYF
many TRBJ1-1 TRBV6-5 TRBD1 TGTGCCAGCGGAAGGACAGGGTACACTGAAGCTTTCTTT CASGRTGYTEAFF
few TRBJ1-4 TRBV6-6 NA TGTGCCAGCAGTCCGTCTGTTGGGGGCGGTGTTGAAAAACTGTTTTTT CASSPSVGGGVEKLFF
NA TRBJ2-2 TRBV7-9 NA TGTGCCAGCAGCTCAGGGGACCCCCCTAGGGAGCTGTTTTTT CASSSGDPPRELFF
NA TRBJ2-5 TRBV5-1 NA TGCGCCAGCAGCTTGGCCGGCGCGGGGCAAGAGACCCAGTACTTC CASSLAGAGQETQYF
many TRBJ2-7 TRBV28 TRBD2 TGTGCCAGCAGGCGGACTAGCTACGAGCAGTACTTC CASRRTSYEQYF
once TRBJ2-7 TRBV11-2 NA TGTGCCAGCAGCCGCCGGGCCGCAGACTATGGCGAGCAGTACTTC CASSRRAADYGEQYF
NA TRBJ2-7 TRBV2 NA TGTGCCAGCAGTGGCACAGGCACAAAGTACGAGCAGTACTTC CASSGTGTKYEQYF
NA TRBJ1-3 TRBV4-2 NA TGTGCCAGCAGCTTAGTGGAGATCTCTGGAAACACCATATATTTT CASSLVEISGNTIYF
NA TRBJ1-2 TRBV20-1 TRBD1 TGCAGTGCGCCCGCCCCGGACAGGTCGGGAAACTATGGCTACACCTTC CSAPAPDRSGNYGYTF
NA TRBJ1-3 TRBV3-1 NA TGTGCCAGCAGCTCACCCTACGTTCGCGGAAACACCATATATTTT CASSSPYVRGNTIYF
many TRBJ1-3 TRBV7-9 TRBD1 TGTGCCAGCAGCTCAGGGGGTTTTTATGGAAACACCATATATTTT CASSSGGFYGNTIYF
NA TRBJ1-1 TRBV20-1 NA TGCAGTGCCGTGAGGTGGGGATCGAACACTGAAGCTTTCTTT CSAVRWGSNTEAFF
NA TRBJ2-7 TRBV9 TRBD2 TGTGCCAGCAGCGTAGGCTCGAGGGCGGGAGGGCAGTACTTC CASSVGSRAGGQYF
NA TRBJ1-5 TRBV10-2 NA TGCGCCAGCATTCGGGAGGGGCGAAGGGAGCCCCAGCATTTT CASIREGRREPQHF
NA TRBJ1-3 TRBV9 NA TGTGCCAGCAGCGTACAGGGCCACAGAGGAAACACCATATATTTT CASSVQGHRGNTIYF
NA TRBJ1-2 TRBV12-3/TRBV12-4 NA TGTGCCAGCAGTTCCTCCAGGAGCTACACCTTC CASSSSRSYTF
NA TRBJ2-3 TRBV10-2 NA TGCGCCAGCAGGGGTAACACAGATACGCAGTATTTT CASRGNTDTQYF
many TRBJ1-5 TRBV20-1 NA TGCAGTGCTAGAGTTTTGGGTAGACAGATTCCTAGCAATCAGCCCCAGCATTTT CSARVLGRQIPSNQPQHF
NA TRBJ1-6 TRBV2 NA TGTGCCAGCGGTAACCGGGGGTCACCCCTCCACTTT CASGNRGSPLHF
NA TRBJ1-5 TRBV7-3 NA TGTGCCAGCAGAGCCCTCGGGACAAAAAGCAATCAGCCCCAGCATTTT CASRALGTKSNQPQHF
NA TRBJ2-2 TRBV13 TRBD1 TGTGCCAGCAGCTTTCGGGACAGGCAAGAGCAGTTTTTT CASSFRDRQEQFF
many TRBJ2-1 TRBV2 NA TGTGCCAGCAAAGGGGACTTCCGTTACAATGAGCAGTTCTTC CASKGDFRYNEQFF
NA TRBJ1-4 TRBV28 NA TGTGCCAGCAGCACTGGACAGATAAGTGAAAAACTGTTTTTT CASSTGQISEKLFF
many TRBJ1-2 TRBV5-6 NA TGTGCCAGCAGTAGCAGGGAGACCTATGGCTACACCTTC CASSSRETYGYTF
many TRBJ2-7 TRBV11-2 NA TGTGCCAGCAGCCCCCGGGTGGGGGGTATCGAGCAGTACTTC CASSPRVGGIEQYF
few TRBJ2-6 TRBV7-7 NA TGTGCTAGCAGCTTAGGAGGGGGCAACGTCCTGACTTTC CASSLGGGNVLTF
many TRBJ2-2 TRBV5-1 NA TGCGCCAGCAGCTTTGTTTCGAGTCGGGAGCTGTTTTTT CASSFVSSRELFF
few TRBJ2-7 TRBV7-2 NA TGTGCCAGCAGTTCCACAGAAAAAAGCTCCTACGAGCAGTACTTC CASSSTEKSSYEQYF
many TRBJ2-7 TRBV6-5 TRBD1 TGTGCCAGCAGAGCCTACAGGGGGCAGGCCTACGAGCAGTACTTC CASRAYRGQAYEQYF
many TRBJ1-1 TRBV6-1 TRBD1 TGTGCCAGCAGTGACCACCGGGACAGGGGGAACACTGAAGCTTTCTTT CASSDHRDRGNTEAFF
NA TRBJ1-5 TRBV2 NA TGTGCCCCCCTTGGACGGATTCGTTGGAATGGCAATCAGCCCCAGCATTTT CAPLGRIRWNGNQPQHF
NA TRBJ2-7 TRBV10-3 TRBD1 TGTGCCATCGGGGTGGGACAGGGTAGCTCCTACGAGCAGTACTTC CAIGVGQGSSYEQYF
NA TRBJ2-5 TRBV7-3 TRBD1 TGTGCCAGCAGCCCGACCGGACAGGGGGACACCGGGGAGACCCAGTACTTC CASSPTGQGDTGETQYF
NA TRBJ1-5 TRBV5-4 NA TGTGCCAGCAGCTCTGGAGGGCAGCATAATCAGCCCCAGCATTTT CASSSGGQHNQPQHF
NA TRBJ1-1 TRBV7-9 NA TGTGCCAGCAGCGACACCAAGAACACTGAAGCTTTCTTT CASSDTKNTEAFF
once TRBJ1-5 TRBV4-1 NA TGCGCCAGCAGCCAAGAGGGACTAGCGGGGCAAGAGACCCAGCATTTT CASSQEGLAGQETQHF
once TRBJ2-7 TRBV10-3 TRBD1 TGTGCCATCAGCCAGACAGGGGACTTGCGGCAGTACTTC CAISQTGDLRQYF
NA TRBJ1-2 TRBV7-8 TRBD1 TGTGCCAGCAGCCCCTCCAGGACAGGGACTGGCTACACCTTC CASSPSRTGTGYTF
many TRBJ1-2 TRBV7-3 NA TGTGCCAGCAGCTTATATCGATCCTCCTATGGCTACACCTTC CASSLYRSSYGYTF
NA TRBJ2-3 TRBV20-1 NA TGCAGTTGGGCCGCTAACACAGATACGCAGTATTTT CSWAANTDTQYF
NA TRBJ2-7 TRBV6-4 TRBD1 TGTGCCAGCAGTGAGTCCGGGACAGGGGACGAGCAGTACTTC CASSESGTGDEQYF
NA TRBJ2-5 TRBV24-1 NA TGTGCCACCAGTGATTCAGGGACCGGCCAAGAGACCCAGTACTTC CATSDSGTGQETQYF
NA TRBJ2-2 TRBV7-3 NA TGTGCCATCAGGTGGGCGACCCCCCCCCGCCGCAGGGAGCTGTTTTTT CAIRWATPPRRRELFF
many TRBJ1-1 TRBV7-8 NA TGTGCCAGCAGCTTAGGGTCTGGGGACACTGAAGCTTTCTTT CASSLGSGDTEAFF
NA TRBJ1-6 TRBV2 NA TGTGCCATCAGCATCCTCAGCCCGCAGTGGAATTCACCCCTCCACTTT CAISILSPQWNSPLHF